This T cell receptor beta chain was sequenced for a study of identical twins. TCRdb ran MiXCR on the 5' RACE reads and lists one entry per CDR3 protein. The sample yields approximately 220,000 distinct CDR3 sequences, around 6.9% seen once. This clonotype occurred many times. What it binds is unknown. This CDR3 has 12 residues. Germline CDR1 reads SEHNR; CDR2 reads FQNEAQ (reference sequence). Deletions cut 1 base from V and 5 bases from J, with 6 bases between. Study-level findings and limits: The analysis was cross-sectional rather than longitudinal within donors.

The same sample was also used in a study of yellow fever vaccine responses in identical twins.

The specimen was memory (CD45RO+) T cells sorted from blood. The rearrangement links TRBV7-9 to TRBJ2-7, with D unclear. The sequence derives from a woman aged 18-29 years in good health. The CDR3 coding sequence is TGTGCCAGCAGCTTAGTTGGTAACGAGCAGTACTTC. It specifies CASSLVGNEQYF. Looking up the rest from reference TRBV7-9 and TRBJ2-7 gives the full variable domain: DTGVSQNPRHKITKRGQNVTFRCDPISEHNRLYWYRQTLGQGPEFLTYFQNEAQLEKSRLLSDRFSAERPKGSFSTLEIQRTEQGDSAMYLCASSLVGNEQYFGPGTRLTVT.